The sequence of this TCR beta chain was determined in a study of cytomegalovirus exposure and HLA in healthy donors. Whole-study results and caveats: Most CMV-associated TCR beta chains appeared HLA-restricted in a later analysis. As was reported, the HLA-A and HLA-B alleles of most subjects were accurately predicted from TCR beta sequences. In a later analysis, 16,951 TCR beta sequences were associated with HLA alleles at 0.05 false discovery rate.

From germline, CDR1 is MDHEN and CDR2 SYDVKM. V was clipped by 6 bases and J by 4 bases; unmatched bases: 10. The CDR3 has 15 residues. With regard to this clone: Its antigen is not known.

The PCR contained 60 Vbeta and 13 Jbeta primers. In the authors' workflow: About 9.9 million of the roughly 80 million unique TCR beta chains counted in a later analysis were shared. TCRdb's table, derived via immunoSEQ multiplex PCR, lists solely in-frame clones and lacks some. V and J calls plus clone size are reproduced from that table; the DNA served to infer D and trimming. The data contain under 250,000 clones, 60% to 80% of them singletons. The gene calls are TRBV28 and TRBJ2-5; 8 bases are shared with TRBD2. The sequence derives from a male donor in good health and CMV-seronegative. Sequencing input: PBMCs. CDR3 in amino acids: CASSAAGGRGETQYF. The CDR3 DNA reads TGTGCCAGCAGCGCGGCGGGGGGCAGGGGAGAGACCCAGTACTTC.